Listed below are T cell receptor beta chains from one sample, sequenced in a study of radiotherapy plus CTLA-4 blockade in lung cancer. Profiled with immunoSEQ multiplex PCR; TCRdb holds only in-frame clones, not every one. Among over 11,000 clones listed, approximately 87% were seen once. The material sequenced was peripheral blood, taken from a patient treated with radiotherapy plus ipilimumab. Source of these receptors: a human donor with non-small cell lung cancer that progressed on radiotherapy plus ipilimumab. Some clones in this sample may be carry-over from other donors' samples. The conserved cysteine and the conserved F or W are not part of the CDR3 here. The order of the fields is J gene, V gene, CDR3 protein.

>TRBJ2-2|TRBV2
ASSENRANTGELF
>TRBJ2-6|TRBV5-5
ASSLDRPSGANVLT
>TRBJ2-5|TRBV14
ASSHLGETQY
>TRBJ1-1|TRBV6-6
ASGEGSTEAF
>TRBJ2-1|TRBV25-1
ASSTGLAGELNEQF
>TRBJ2-7|TRBV28
ASTPVAGGLYEQY
>TRBJ1-2|TRBV5-1
ASTLQGDYGYT
>TRBJ2-3|TRBV4-2
ASSQDGGFTDTQY
>TRBJ1-1|TRBV9
ASSVAAGGVQTGAF
>TRBJ2-2|TRBV7-2
ASSRYALGGELF
>TRBJ2-7|TRBV4-2
ASSQEGQGYEQY
>TRBJ2-3|TRBV5-1
ASSLWGQRGTDTQY
>TRBJ1-2|TRBV7-3
ARKGDAYGYT
>TRBJ2-3|TRBV18
ASSPVGGSTDTQY
>TRBJ1-5|TRBV29-1
SVVAAVNQPQH
>TRBJ2-2|TRBV6-4
ASSATGGGTGELF
>TRBJ1-2|TRBV7-3
ASSPGQNYGYT
>TRBJ2-3|TRBV5-1
ASSLVAGTESTDTQY
>TRBJ1-1|TRBV11-2
ASSLVLNTEAF
>TRBJ2-3|TRBV2
ASKLAGAGVRDTQY
>TRBJ2-3|TRBV5-6
ASSLGASTDTQY
>TRBJ2-7|TRBV28
ASSTTYGLAGGYEQY